The T cell receptor beta chain described here comes from a study of Tregs in tolerant kidney transplant recipients (dated by TCRdb to about 2019). Describing the broader study: Transplants used related donors with nonmyeloablative bone marrow transplantation; mixed chimerism was transient in the human trials. The study applied TCRbeta sequencing to find donor-specific regulatory T cells before combined kidney and bone marrow transplantation and then followed those same cells after transplant. The study at large found these results: Biological reproducibility was not examined directly, but technical replication error appeared to be minimal. Because the PCR primers were changed over time for some patients, nucleotide-level comparison could not be performed across the samples from those patients. In tolerant patients, the expansion of donor-specific Tregs was greater than global Treg expansion, suggesting that the expansion was antigen-driven rather than nonspecific. Expanding Tregs with activated donor B cells appeared to identify the most biologically relevant and donor-specific TCRbeta repertoire. The study was limited by small patient numbers, and the findings need validation in larger populations and under other immunosuppression protocols.

Genomic DNA was extracted from sorted cells with the QIAGEN DNeasy Blood and Tissue Kit for TCRbeta CDR3 sequencing. High-throughput TCRbeta CDR3 sequencing, including PCR amplification with bias correction and internal controls, was performed commercially through immunoSEQ. In the source study's methods: Unique productive TCRbeta sequences were defined by CDR3 nucleotide sequence where primers matched, and otherwise by CDR3 amino acid sequence together with Vbeta and Jbeta genes. To correct sorting error, sequences shared between sorted populations at a frequency ratio of 2:1 or less were removed; the rest were assigned to the higher population. Sequences were defined as donor-reactive when expanded at least 5-fold in CFSE-low cells versus unstimulated cells and present at a frequency of at least 0.01% in CFSE-low cells. Repertoire divergence was quantified by Jensen-Shannon divergence calculated from the top 100 TCRbeta sequences ranked by frequency. For samples with multiple sequencing runs, sorting error was corrected in each run separately before the runs were combined. TCRdb holds this immuneACCESS table with in-frame rearrangements only. Some clones are missing; in checked studies, unresolved V genes explain under half, and the rest has no known cause. From that table come the V and J calls and clone size; the DNA was used to work out D and trimming. Recorded for this sample are about 73,000 clones; roughly 98% of them occurred a single time. The ten most abundant clones make up around 0.51% of the sample.

The sample's time point label is to be understood as: blood sample drawn before combined kidney and bone marrow transplant. Unstimulated Tregs (CD4+CD25+CD127-), CD4+ non-Tregs (CD4+CD25-), CD4 and CD8 cells were FACS-sorted from thawed PBMCs. The patients were a few recipients of combined kidney and bone marrow transplants from the ITN036ST trial, and samples were available only for these trial subjects. Healthy control blood was processed by Ficoll density gradient to PBMCs and cryopreserved; patient PBMCs were collected before and after transplant. A remark on this clone: The clone's antigen remains unknown. One base away there is no much larger clone; base qualities are not given.

Sample: CD4+ T cells from blood, taken before the transplant. This receptor was taken from a human donor who received a combined kidney and bone marrow transplant.

The nucleotides read TGTGCCAGCAGTTTAAGGCCGGGACAGGGAGGCACTGAAGCTTTCTTT. Its product reads: CASSLRPGQGGTEAFF. The V gene is TRBV27 and the J gene is TRBJ1-1; 9 bases in the middle match TRBD1. V trim: 2 bases; J trim: 4 bases; unmatched bases: 8. CDR1 and CDR2 were assigned from the germline V gene (reference sequence) as MNHEY and SMNVEV. Measured from the cysteine to the phenylalanine, the CDR3 is 16 residues long. Solely the CDR3 DNA is kept, with 48 bases framed from the first base.